This T cell receptor (beta chain) comes out of a study of blood T cell repertoires in COVID-19. In the study overall: There were acute and convalescent COVID-19 samples, and they came from the United States, Italy and Spain. The cDNA or gDNA used as material had been derived from T cells, B-cell-depleted T cells, or PBMCs.

Original processing notes: Amplification from reference gene primers served as the basis for estimated nucleated cell counts. The method was immunoSEQ multiplex PCR; TCRdb's version includes in-frame clones alone and lacks a portion of them. The D gene and trimming were derived from the DNA, and the V and J assignments and clone size from that table. The sample records around 250,000 clones, approximately 88% being singletons. From germline, CDR1 is SGHKS and CDR2 YYEKEE (reference sequence). Trimming removed 4 bases from V and 1 base from J; junction bases left unmatched: 6. This CDR3 spans 15 amino acids.

The sample taken for sequencing was peripheral blood. V usage is TRBV5-5 and J usage is TRBJ1-1; 8 bases fit TRBD1. This TCR came from a human donor in a cohort sampled during active COVID-19. This CDR3 is CASSRRQGSNTEAFF. CDR3 DNA sequence: TGTGCCAGCAGCCGACGACAGGGGTCGAACACTGAAGCTTTCTTT.